Here is one TCR beta chain with its context. Per the study methods: Estimated nucleated cell counts came from reference gene primer amplification. The data were produced by immunoSEQ multiplex PCR, yet TCRdb's version contains in-frame clones alone and is incomplete. For V, J and clone size, that table is used; D and trimming come from the DNA. The repertoire holds about 120,000 clones, with about 83% as singletons. These data originate in a study of blood T cell repertoires in COVID-19. The CDR3 is made up of 16 amino acids. V lost 3 bases to trimming and J lost 4 bases, with 15 bases between them. Germline loops: CDR1 MRHNA, CDR2 SNTAGT.

The V and J genes are TRBV6-4 and TRBJ2-2, with D tentatively TRBD1 (6 bases). The specimen was peripheral blood. The sequence came from a man between 65 and 80 years old with acute or convalescent COVID-19. CDR3 sequence (DNA): TGTGCCAGCAGTGATGTGGGGGCCCGGGTCACCGGGGAGCTGTTTTTT. Protein: CASSDVGARVTGELFF.